These 30 T cell receptor beta chains were all obtained from the same sample, sequenced in a study of vaccination effects on CD4 cells after COVID-19 (dated by TCRdb to 2022 to 2024). These TCRs are of unknown antigen specificity. The library was produced with the immunoSEQ multiplex PCR assay. As stored in TCRdb, this immuneACCESS dataset retains in-frame rearrangements with V and J assigned. A fraction of the clones does not appear; measured against another copy, unresolved V genes explain less than half of the discrepancy, and the remainder lacks a known reason. The sample table holds around 11,000 clones, of which about 74% were seen once. The ten largest account for approximately 24% of the sample. In the ViraFEST assay, PBMC were stimulated with viral peptide pools, and TCR sequencing was then used to find antigen-specific CD4+ T cell clonotypes based on their expansion. After less than 13 days of culture, CD4+ T cells were isolated with the EasySep CD4+ T cell isolation kit.

Sample: CD4+ T cells from PBMCs cultured with HCoV-229E spike peptides, taken before COVID-19 vaccination. Taken with the paper, the label for cell subset or site translates to: HCoV-229E spike overlapping peptide pool stimulation. The receptor source for this set is a human donor who received a COVID-19 vaccine.

CDR3 in DNA: TGTGCCAGCTCACTCATGGACCAGAAGGATGGAAACACCATATATTTT. Encoded protein: CASSLMDQKDGNTIYF. V usage is TRBV18 and J usage is TRBJ1-3; no clear D. V was shortened by 4 bases and J by 3 bases, with 16 bases between the two germline ends. The CDR3 loop spans 16 amino acids. Germline V gene data show CDR1 as KGHSH and CDR2 as LQKENI.

The CDR3 nucleotides are TGCAGTGCTAGTGAGCCAAGCTCTGGAAACACCATATATTTT. It is translated as CSASEPSSGNTIYF. V is TRBV20-1 and J is TRBJ1-3, with D uncertain. This CDR3 contains 14 residues. The germline V and J ends were trimmed by 3 bases and 0 bases, with 9 bases remaining between them. Germline lookup yields CDR1 DFQATT and CDR2 SNEGSKA (reference sequence).

The chain carries TRBV6-2 or TRBV6-3 and TRBJ1-2, with 7 bases identical to TRBD1. This CDR3 comprises 15 residues. In germline, CDR1 is MNHEY, CDR2 SVGEGT. V lost 5 bases and J lost 1; bases outside the gene matches: 7. CDR3 sequence: CASSKQGNINYGYTF. The CDR3 DNA sequence: TGTGCCAGCAGTAAACAGGGGAACATTAACTATGGCTACACCTTC.

This clone appeared a few times. The CDR3 coding sequence is TGCGCCAGCAGCGCGCAACCTGCCGGGACCCCGCAGTTCTTC. Amino acids: CASSAQPAGTPQFF. The V call is TRBV5-1, the J call TRBJ2-1, with D tentatively TRBD1 or TRBD2 (5 bases each). V lost 4 bases and J 12 bases, leaving 20 bases between the germline ends. This CDR3 is 14 amino acids long. CDR1 and CDR2 (germline): SGHRS, YFSETQ. Full variable domain (remainder filled in from reference TRBV5-1 and TRBJ2-1): KAGVTQTPRYLIKTRGQQVTLSCSPISGHRSVSWYQQTPGQGLQFLFEYFSETQRNKGNFPGRFSGRQFSNSRSEMNVSTLELGDSALYLCASSAQPAGTPQFFGPGTRLTVL.

The chain combines TRBV5-3 with TRBJ1-4, with 7 bases matching TRBD1. TRBV5-3 counts as an open reading frame of uncertain function. This CDR3 is built from 13 residues. V was clipped by 4 bases and J by 8 bases; unmatched bases: 5. The CDR3 spells CARSRKTGEKLFF. In DNA form, the CDR3 reads TGTGCCAGAAGCCGGAAGACAGGGGAAAAACTGTTTTTT.

The V and J genes are TRBV5-1 and TRBJ2-2; no clear D. V lost 2 bases and J 1 base, leaving 12 bases between the germline ends. This CDR3 has 16 amino acids. Looked up from germline, CDR1 is SGHRS and CDR2 is YFSETQ. CDR3 sequence reads: CASSFGPSGNTGELFF. In DNA form, the CDR3 reads TGCGCCAGCAGCTTTGGCCCGTCAGGGAACACCGGGGAGCTGTTTTTT.

This clone appeared a few times. This chain connects TRBV7-9 to TRBJ1-6, with TRBD1 matching over 11 bases. There are 17 residues in the CDR3. CDR1 is SEHNR, CDR2 FQNEAQ, per germline (reference sequence). Trimming at V came to 1 base and at J to 3 bases, leaving 2 bases not matched to a gene. CDR3 sequence: CASSLGTGGHYNSPLHF. Written as DNA, the CDR3 is TGTGCCAGCAGCTTAGGGACAGGGGGCCACTATAATTCACCCCTCCACTTT.

The V call is TRBV6-6, the J call TRBJ1-1, with D uncertain. The CDR3 consists of 14 residues. Germline V gene sequence: CDR1 MNHNY, CDR2 SVGAGI (reference sequence). Trimming took off 1 base at V and 3 bases at J, with 9 bases between the two ends. CDR3 loop: CASSYFGEDTEAFF. The CDR3 nucleotides are TGTGCCAGCAGTTACTTTGGGGAGGACACTGAAGCTTTCTTT.

The gene calls are TRBV10-3 and TRBJ2-6; D remains unclear. The CDR3 consists of 16 residues. V was pared by 3 bases and J by 0 bases, with 9 bases between. Germline lookup yields CDR1 ENHRY and CDR2 SYGVKD. The CDR3 DNA reads as TGTGCCATCAGTGACGTCAGGAGCTCTGGGGCCAACGTCCTGACTTTC. Residues: CAISDVRSSGANVLTF.

This chain uses TRBV19 with TRBJ2-1; D unclear. Trimming took 0 bases from V and 3 from J, leaving 6 bases between them. Germline CDR1 is LNHDA and CDR2 is SQIVND (reference sequence). The CDR3 runs to 14 residues. The CDR3 protein is CASSIEGSYNEQFF. The CDR3 DNA is TGTGCCAGTAGTATAGAGGGCAGCTACAATGAGCAGTTCTTC.

V gene TRBV25-1 combines with J gene TRBJ2-4; a weak D match, TRBD2 (5 bases). CDR1 MGHDK and CDR2 SYGVNS come from the germline V gene. Trimming removed 6 bases at V and 1 base at J, with 10 bases between. This CDR3 is built from 14 residues. The CDR3 sequence is CASRGSGAKNIQYF. CDR3 sequence (DNA): TGTGCCAGCAGAGGATCGGGGGCCAAAAACATTCAGTACTTC.

The chain is built from TRBV5-4 and TRBJ2-7; 11 positions match TRBD1. V was pared by 2 bases and J by 4 bases, with 5 bases of the junction left unmatched. The CDR3 contains 15 residues. Germline values: CDR1 SGHNT, CDR2 YYREEE (reference sequence). CDR3 DNA sequence: TGTGCCAGCAGCTTACCCGGGACAGGGGGATACGAGCAGTACTTC. It specifies CASSLPGTGGYEQYF.

J is TRBJ1-2 and V is TRBV4-1; unclear D gene. The CDR3 length is 14 residues. The V end lost 3 bases, the J end lost 3 bases, and 11 bases lay between the germline ends. Germline V gives CDR1 MGHRA, CDR2 YSYEKL. CDR3 DNA sequence: TGCGCCAGCAGCCAGGGGAATTCGGACTATGGCTACACCTTC. Encoded protein: CASSQGNSDYGYTF.

The CDR3, as DNA: TGTGCCAGCTCACCACCGAATGAAAACACCATATATTTT. Translation: CASSPPNENTIYF. The gene calls are TRBV18 and TRBJ1-3; D remains unclear. The CDR3 covers 13 residues. CDR1 KGHSH and CDR2 LQKENI come from the germline V gene. The V end was cut by 0 bases, the J end by 6 bases, with 6 bases between. Filled out from reference TRBV18 and TRBJ1-3, the complete variable domain reads NAGVMQNPRHLVRRRGQEARLRCSPMKGHSHVYWYRQLPEEGLKFMVYLQKENIIDESGMPKERFSAEFPKEGPSILRIQQVVRGDSAAYFCASSPPNENTIYFGEGSWLTVV.

This clone turned up a few times. The rearrangement joins TRBV6-5 to TRBJ1-2; D not certain. Trimming removed 3 bases from V and 7 bases from J, with 12 bases in between. Per the germline V gene, CDR1 is MNHEY and CDR2 is SVGAGI. This CDR3 spans 13 amino acids. CDR3 residues: CASSYKRAGGYTF. The DNA of the CDR3 is TGTGCCAGCAGTTATAAGAGGGCTGGTGGCTACACCTTC.

The chain links TRBV19 to TRBJ1-2, with TRBD1 matching 10 bases. CDR3 length: 14 amino acids. V gave up 6 bases and J gave up 1 base; unmatched junction bases: 2. Germline V gene lookup returns CDR1 LNHDA and CDR2 SQIVND (reference sequence). CDR3 amino acids: CASSRDRGNYGYTF. The CDR3 DNA reads TGTGCCAGTAGCAGGGACAGGGGTAACTATGGCTACACCTTC.

The chain carries TRBV3-1 (or the pseudogene TRBV3-2) and TRBJ2-5; 9 nucleotides match TRBD2. This CDR3 is built from 15 residues. Germline V gives CDR1 LGHDT, CDR2 YNNKEL (reference sequence). Unmatched junction bases numbered 12, after V lost 8 bases and J lost 5 bases. The CDR3 nucleotides are TGTGCCAGCGCAACAGCGGGGGGCCTCGGGGAGACCCAGTACTTC. Translated: CASATAGGLGETQYF.

In nucleotides, the CDR3 is TGTGCCAGCAGTGAAGGCCGGGTAGGTGGCTACGAGCAGTACTTC. Protein sequence: CASSEGRVGGYEQYF. This sequence joins TRBV6-1 and TRBJ2-7; unclear D gene. Trimming left V 1 base short and J 3 bases short, with 13 bases between. Germline-derived CDR1 and CDR2 are MNHNS and SASEGT. This CDR3 is 15 amino acids long.

V is TRBV19 and J is TRBJ2-3, with a tentative D call TRBD2 (7 bases). The V and J ends lost 5 bases and 0 bases respectively, with 15 bases between them. In germline, CDR1 is LNHDA, CDR2 SQIVND (reference sequence). The CDR3 extends over 16 amino acids. The CDR3 bases are TGTGCCAGTAGTTCGGGAGGAGGGGGTAGCACAGATACGCAGTATTTT. It specifies CASSSGGGGSTDTQYF.

By sample fraction, this clone is large (0.1 to 1%). The chain combines TRBV19 with TRBJ2-2; D could derive from TRBD1 or TRBD2 (5 bases each). Germline assignment: CDR1 LNHDA and CDR2 SQIVND (reference sequence). Deletions cut 3 bases from V and 2 bases from J, with 10 bases between. The CDR3 length is 15 residues. CDR3 loop: CASSMGTGNTGELFF. The CDR3 DNA sequence: TGTGCCAGTAGTATGGGGACGGGAAACACCGGGGAGCTGTTTTTT.

This clone has just a few counts. The rearrangement uses TRBV9 and TRBJ2-3, with 7 bases that match TRBD1. Germline CDR1 and CDR2: SGDLS and YYNGEE. V lost 1 base and J lost 1; bases outside the gene matches: 6. The CDR3 extends over 16 amino acids. The CDR3 loop is CASSVKGALGTDTQYF. DNA of the CDR3: TGTGCCAGCAGCGTAAAGGGGGCTCTTGGCACAGATACGCAGTATTTT. The full variable domain, rest sourced from reference TRBV9 and TRBJ2-3, is DSGVTQTPKHLITATGQRVTLRCSPRSGDLSVYWYQQSLDQGLQFLIQYYNGEERAKGNILERFSAQQFPDLHSELNLSSLELGDSALYFCASSVKGALGTDTQYFGPGTRLTVL.

J is TRBJ1-2 and V is TRBV3-1 (or the pseudogene TRBV3-2); 9 bases are a match to TRBD1. The J segment lost 8 bases and the V segment lost 2 bases, leaving 12 bases of the junction unmatched. Germline V gene lookup returns CDR1 LGHDT and CDR2 YNNKEL (reference sequence). This CDR3 spans 16 amino acids. The CDR3 DNA reads TGTGCCAGCAGCCAAACCCAGGGACAGGGTGTGAGGGGCTACACCTTC. Amino acid sequence: CASSQTQGQGVRGYTF.

This clone showed up just a few times. This rearrangement joins TRBV24-1 to TRBJ1-3; D is unresolved. This CDR3 is 13 amino acids long. Per germline, CDR1 KGHDR and CDR2 SFDVKD. Trimming shortened V by 9 bases and J by 0 bases, and 8 bases separated the two germline ends. The CDR3 nucleotides read TGTGCCACCGGTGGCCGCTCTGGAAACACCATATATTTT. Its protein product is CATGGRSGNTIYF.

This sequence joins TRBV5-4 and TRBJ2-7, with D possibly being TRBD1 (6 bases). V was pared by 0 bases and J by 1 base, with 11 bases between. CDR3 length: 15 amino acids. The germline V gene has CDR1 SGHNT and CDR2 YYREEE (reference sequence). CDR3 nucleotide sequence: TGTGCCAGCAGCTTGGAGGCAGGGGCTTCCTACGAGCAGTACTTC. Its protein product is CASSLEAGASYEQYF.

The V and J genes are TRBV5-1 and TRBJ1-2; TRBD1 matches 7 bases. V shed 4 bases, J shed 6 bases, and the junction held 6 bases outside the gene matches. Germline V lookup: CDR1 SGHRS, CDR2 YFSETQ. The CDR3 consists of 13 residues. CDR3: CASSTGTDNGYTF. The CDR3 coding sequence is TGCGCCAGCAGCACCGGGACAGATAATGGCTACACCTTC.

The chain recombines TRBV7-6 with TRBJ2-7; 8 bases fit TRBD2. The germline gives CDR1 SGHVS, CDR2 FNYEAQ. V dropped 1 base and J dropped 4; count of bases not matched to a gene: 6. The CDR3 sequence is 15 residues long. CDR3 nucleotide sequence: TGTGCCAGCAGCTTAGGAACCGGGAGGGCTTACGAGCAGTACTTC. Protein product: CASSLGTGRAYEQYF.

CDR3 sequence (DNA): TGTGCCAGCAGCTTGGGAGGGGGCGGCGGCTACACCTTC. Translating it yields CASSLGGGGGYTF. V is TRBV5-4 and J is TRBJ1-2, with 7 bases identical to TRBD1. Germline CDR1 SGHNT, CDR2 YYREEE (reference sequence). This CDR3 has 13 residues. The junction had 4 bases not matched to a gene; V was cut back by 0 bases and J by 8 bases.

The chain recombines TRBV27 with TRBJ1-1; 11 bases map to TRBD1. Germline CDR1 is MNHEY and CDR2 is SMNVEV (reference sequence). CDR3 length: 16 amino acids. V lost 5 bases, J lost 0 bases, and 5 bases stayed unmatched. The CDR3 DNA reads as TGTGCCAGCAGTCGGACAGGGGGCTCTCTGAACACTGAAGCTTTCTTT. Translated, it gives CASSRTGGSLNTEAFF.

The chain recombines TRBV3-1 (or the pseudogene TRBV3-2) with TRBJ1-4; D is unclear. Germline CDR1 is LGHDT and CDR2 is YNNKEL (reference sequence). This CDR3 region has 15 residues. Trimming removed 3 bases from V and 0 bases from J, with 8 bases in between. DNA of the CDR3: TGTGCCAGCAGCCAGGCGTCCGCAACTAATGAAAAACTGTTTTTT. It specifies CASSQASATNEKLFF.

J is TRBJ1-2 and V is TRBV23-1; the D is unclear. TRBV23-1 is annotated as an ORF whose role is uncertain. The length of the CDR3 is 16 residues. V lost 0 bases to trimming and J lost 5 bases, with 16 bases between them. The CDR3 DNA follows: TGCGCCAGCAGTCAATCGTCCAATTCGGCCCCTTATGGCTACACCTTC. It is translated as CASSQSSNSAPYGYTF.